The 15 T cell receptor beta chains below all came from one sample that was sequenced in a study of T cell responses to AZD1222 COVID-19 vaccine. Assay used: immunoSEQ multiplex PCR; TCRdb lists only in-frame clones, some missing. The sample shows over 70,000 clones, about 85% of them seen only once. The sequenced sample was peripheral blood, obtained on day 0 of AZD1222 vaccination. The source of these receptors is an adult in good health.

This clone was found once. This sequence joins TRBV5-1 and TRBJ2-1; 8 nucleotides match TRBD2. From germline, CDR1 is SGHRS and CDR2 YFSETQ. The length of the CDR3 is 14 residues. The V and J ends lost 6 bases and 8 bases, in that order; junction bases with no gene match: 10. In DNA, the CDR3 is TGCGCCAGCACCCTCGGCGGGAGGCGCGATGAGCAGTTCTTC. It codes for CASTLGGRRDEQFF. The full variable domain, its missing parts supplied by reference TRBV5-1 and TRBJ2-1, is KAGVTQTPRYLIKTRGQQVTLSCSPISGHRSVSWYQQTPGQGLQFLFEYFSETQRNKGNFPGRFSGRQFSNSRSEMNVSTLELGDSALYLCASTLGGRRDEQFFGPGTRLTVL.

The V gene is TRBV7-8, the J gene TRBJ2-2; D is uncertain. With 1 base removed from V and 6 bases from J, the gap between germline ends came to 6 bases. This CDR3 contains 13 residues. From germline, CDR1 is SGHVS and CDR2 FQNEAQ. CDR3 nucleotide sequence: TGTGCCAGCAGCTTAGGTGTGGCCGGGGAGCTGTTTTTT. Protein sequence: CASSLGVAGELFF.

CDR3 bases: TGTGCCAGCAGTCCGGATGTGTTCATGAACACTGAAGCTTTCTTT. Its translation: CASSPDVFMNTEAFF. V and J are TRBV27 and TRBJ1-1; D remains unclear. The V gene lost 5 bases and the J gene lost 0 bases, with 13 bases spanning the gap. The germline gives CDR1 MNHEY, CDR2 SMNVEV (reference sequence). CDR3 size: 15 residues.

This chain uses TRBV7-9 with TRBJ1-2, with D perhaps TRBD1 (5 bases). The length of the CDR3 is 14 residues. Germline CDR1 reads SEHNR; CDR2 reads FQNEAQ (reference sequence). V shed 5 bases and J shed 6 bases, with 16 bases lying between them. For the CDR3, the DNA is TGTGCCAGCAGCCCTTCAGGACAAGCGGATGGCTACACCTTC. Protein sequence: CASSPSGQADGYTF.

The chain carries TRBV30 and TRBJ2-2; D may be TRBD2 (6 bases). CDR1 is GTSNPN and CDR2 is SVGIG in the germline V gene (reference sequence). The CDR3 length is 14 residues. V was clipped by 5 bases and J by 4 bases, with 14 bases between them. CDR3 loop: CAWDLRRATGELFF. CDR3 bases: TGTGCCTGGGACCTCAGGAGGGCCACCGGGGAGCTGTTTTTT.

The chain combines TRBV11-2 with TRBJ1-2; 9 bases align to TRBD1. CDR1 and CDR2 from the germline V gene are SGHAT and FQNNGV. This CDR3 has 14 residues. J gave up 6 bases and V 6 bases, and 8 bases lay outside the gene matches. CDR3 sequence reads: CASSTGGSVNGYTF. The CDR3 DNA reads as TGTGCCAGCAGTACAGGGGGCTCGGTGAATGGCTACACCTTC.

The rearrangement links TRBV9 to TRBJ2-1; TRBD2 matches 7 bases. Germline CDR1 reads SGDLS; CDR2 reads YYNGEE. The CDR3 is 12 amino acids. After removal of 3 bases from V and 12 bases from J, the junction contained 6 bases not matched to a gene. Written as DNA, the CDR3 is TGTGCCAGCAGCGCAACGACGGGGGGGCAGTTCTTC. Its translation: CASSATTGGQFF.

The rearrangement joins TRBV27 to TRBJ1-1, with 8 bases aligning to TRBD1. The V segment lost 8 bases and the J segment 0 bases; nucleotides outside the gene matches: 14. Germline V CDR1 and CDR2: MNHEY, SMNVEV (reference sequence). CDR3 size: 17 residues. CDR3 in amino acids: CASSKLGQVNMNTEAFF. The CDR3, as DNA: TGTGCCAGCTCTAAACTGGGACAGGTTAACATGAACACTGAAGCTTTCTTT.

V usage is TRBV4-2 and J usage is TRBJ2-1; D is ambiguous. The CDR3 is 14 residues long. V was trimmed by 0 bases and J by 2 bases, leaving 5 bases between them. Germline loops: CDR1 LGHNA, CDR2 YNFKEQ. The CDR3 DNA reads as TGTGCCAGCAGCCAAGATGGCACCTACAATGAGCAGTTCTTC. Translation: CASSQDGTYNEQFF.

This CDR3 is CASSVDGPGYGYTF. In DNA form, the CDR3 reads TGTGCCAGCAGCGTAGATGGTCCTGGCTATGGCTACACCTTC. V gene TRBV9 combines with J gene TRBJ1-2; D is unclear. V was cut by 0 bases and J by 4 bases, with 10 bases left in between. CDR1 SGDLS and CDR2 YYNGEE come from the germline V gene. The CDR3 sequence is 14 residues long.

The genes are TRBV20-1 and TRBJ1-4; no reliable D call. Trimming left V 3 bases short and J 7 bases short, with 9 bases between. Germline V CDR1 and CDR2: DFQATT, SNEGSKA (reference sequence). The CDR3 has 12 amino acids. The CDR3 coding sequence is TGCAGTGCTAGTGAAGGGTTTGAAAAACTGTTTTTT. Its translation is CSASEGFEKLFF.

The chain is built from TRBV21-1 and TRBJ1-5. TRBV21-1 corresponds to a pseudogene. The CDR3 consists of 14 residues. CDR3 sequence: CASSKGSSNQPQHF. CDR3 in DNA: TGTGCCAGCAGCAAAGGTAGTAGCAATCAGCCCCAGCATTTT.

V and J are TRBV7-3 and TRBJ2-7, with D perhaps matching TRBD1 or TRBD2 (7 bases each). CDR1 SGHTA and CDR2 FQGTGA come from the germline V gene. The ends were cut back, 5 bases at V and 4 bases at J, with 12 bases in the middle. The length of the CDR3 is 13 residues. CDR3 sequence (DNA): TGTGCCAGCAGCGCGCAGGGGGGGTACGAGCAGTACTTC. As protein: CASSAQGGYEQYF.

The chain combines TRBV19 with TRBJ2-1, with D perhaps matching TRBD1 or TRBD2 (5 bases each). The germline CDR1 and CDR2 sequences are LNHDA and SQIVND (reference sequence). The germline V and J ends were trimmed by 7 bases and 0 bases, with 16 bases remaining between them. The CDR3 sequence is 16 residues long. The CDR3 DNA sequence: TGTGCCAGTACTTCCGGGACCCGGAGCTCCTACAATGAGCAGTTCTTC. Its protein is CASTSGTRSSYNEQFF. Complete variable domain (other parts from reference TRBV19 and TRBJ2-1): DGGITQSPKYLFRKEGQNVTLSCEQNLNHDAMYWYRQDPGQGLRLIYYSQIVNDFQKGDIAEGYSVSREKKESFPLTVTSAQKNPTAFYLCASTSGTRSSYNEQFFGPGTRLTVL.

The rearrangement joins TRBV7-6 to TRBJ1-1; TRBD1 matches 12 bases. V was clipped by 1 base and J by 11 bases; unmatched bases: 8. Germline V gene sequence: CDR1 SGHVS, CDR2 FNYEAQ. The CDR3 covers 15 residues. The CDR3 loop reads CASSLDPGQGAWAFF. The CDR3 DNA sequence: TGTGCCAGCAGCTTAGACCCGGGACAGGGGGCATGGGCTTTCTTT.